The entry that follows covers one TCR beta chain sequence. The antigen remains unidentified. The record originates from a study of CXCR3-negative and CXCR3-positive naive CD8 T cells. Study context: The total count of TRB reads reached around 130 million, and each library contributed about 1.5 +/- 0.3 million. Notes on the study in general: Each naive subset displayed comparably high diversity, whereas memory CD8+ cells displayed much lower diversity. Across naive subsets, surface CD5 expression was comparable, and TCR strength was inferred from properties of the TRB CDR3.

This CDR3 spans 16 amino acids. Germline V lookup: CDR1 SGHDN, CDR2 FVKESK. The libraries of TRB cDNA were constructed through 5' RACE using UMI labels. No DNA is given; TCRdb re-called the 5' RACE reads and lists each CDR3 protein once. The sample data list about 62,000 distinct CDR3 sequences. This chain joins TRBV14 and TRBJ2-1; TCRdb gives TRBD1 as the D gene, but with no DNA this cannot be confirmed. The TCR sequence derives from a human donor in good health. Some clones in this sample may be carry-over from other donors' samples. Source material: naive CXCR3- CD8+ T cells from blood. Subset described: CD45RO-CCR7+CD27+CD95- naive CD8+ T cells lacking CXCR3 (TNR3-). CDR3 sequence: CASSGTENPFYNEQFF.